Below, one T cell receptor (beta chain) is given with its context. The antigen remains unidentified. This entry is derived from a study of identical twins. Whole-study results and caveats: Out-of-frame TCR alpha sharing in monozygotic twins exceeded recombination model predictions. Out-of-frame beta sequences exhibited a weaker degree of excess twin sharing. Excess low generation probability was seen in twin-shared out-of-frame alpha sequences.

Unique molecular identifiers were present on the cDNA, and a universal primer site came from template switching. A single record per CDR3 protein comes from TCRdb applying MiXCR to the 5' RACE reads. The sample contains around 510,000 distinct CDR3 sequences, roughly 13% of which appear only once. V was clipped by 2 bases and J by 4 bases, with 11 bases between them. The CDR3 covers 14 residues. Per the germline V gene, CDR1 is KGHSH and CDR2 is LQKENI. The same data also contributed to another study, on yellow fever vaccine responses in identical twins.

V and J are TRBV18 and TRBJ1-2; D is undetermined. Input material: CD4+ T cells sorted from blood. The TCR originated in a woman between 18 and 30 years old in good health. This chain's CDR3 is CASSPERLSYGYTF. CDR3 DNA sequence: TGTGCCAGCTCACCAGAGAGGTTATCCTATGGCTACACCTTC.